Detailed here is one T cell receptor beta chain. The antigen is undetermined. The data were taken from a study of cytomegalovirus exposure and HLA in healthy donors. The germline V and J ends were trimmed by 3 bases and 0 bases, with 22 bases remaining between them. Germline lookup yields CDR1 SGDLS and CDR2 YYNGEE. The CDR3 has 19 residues. With 60 Vbeta and 13 Jbeta primers, the PCR was carried out. In the original workflow: Some 11 million of the 60 million to 90 million unique TCR beta chains counted in a later analysis were shared. TCRdb's copy holds only in-frame clones and misses some; the assay was immunoSEQ multiplex PCR. That table supplies the V and J calls and clone size; D and trimming were determined from the DNA. The sample yields some 190,000 clones, about 87% seen once. Overall study results and limits: Another analysis was done later, and it associated over 15,000 TCR beta sequences with HLA alleles at 0.05 false discovery rate. Analyzed later, association rates of TCRs varied across HLA loci, with DRB1 most and HLA-C fewest.

V and J are TRBV9 and TRBJ1-3; perhaps TRBD1 as D (5 bases). The sample taken for sequencing was PBMCs. The clonotype was recovered from a woman in her late teens or twenties in good health and CMV-seronegative. DNA for the CDR3: TGTGCCAGCAGCGCCGATCTAACAGGTCTCGGCTTCTCTGGAAACACCATATATTTT. Amino acid sequence: CASSADLTGLGFSGNTIYF.